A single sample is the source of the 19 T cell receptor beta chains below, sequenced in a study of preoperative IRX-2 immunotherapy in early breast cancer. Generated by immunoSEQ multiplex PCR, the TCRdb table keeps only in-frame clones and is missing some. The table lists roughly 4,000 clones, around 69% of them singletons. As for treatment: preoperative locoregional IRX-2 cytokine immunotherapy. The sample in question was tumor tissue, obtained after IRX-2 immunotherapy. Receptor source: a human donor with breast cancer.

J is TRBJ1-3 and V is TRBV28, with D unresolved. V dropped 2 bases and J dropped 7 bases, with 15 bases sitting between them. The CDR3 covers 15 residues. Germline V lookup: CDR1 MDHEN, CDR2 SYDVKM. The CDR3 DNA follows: TGTGCCAGCAGTTTAAGTACGGCGGCGGGGAACACCATATATTTT. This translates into CASSLSTAAGNTIYF.

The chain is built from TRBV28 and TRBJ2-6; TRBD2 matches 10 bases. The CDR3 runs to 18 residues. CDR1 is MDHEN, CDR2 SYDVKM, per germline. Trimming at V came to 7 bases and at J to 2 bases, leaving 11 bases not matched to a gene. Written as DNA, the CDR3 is TGTGCCAGCATCCCGCGAGGCCTAGCGGGAGCTGGGGCCAACGTCCTGACTTTC. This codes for CASIPRGLAGAGANVLTF.

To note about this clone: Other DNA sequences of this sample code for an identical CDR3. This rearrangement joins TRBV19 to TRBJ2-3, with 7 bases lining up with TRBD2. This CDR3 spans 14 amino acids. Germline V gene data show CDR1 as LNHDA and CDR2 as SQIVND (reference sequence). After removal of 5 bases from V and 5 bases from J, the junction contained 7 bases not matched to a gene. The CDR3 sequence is CASSLREYGDTQYF. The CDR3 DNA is TGTGCCAGTAGTCTGCGGGAGTACGGAGATACGCAGTATTTT.

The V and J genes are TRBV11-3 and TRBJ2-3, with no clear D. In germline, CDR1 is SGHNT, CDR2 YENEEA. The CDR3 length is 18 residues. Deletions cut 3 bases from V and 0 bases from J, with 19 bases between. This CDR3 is CASSFLGISPKSTDTQYF. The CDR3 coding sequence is TGTGCCAGCAGCTTCCTAGGGATAAGCCCGAAGAGCACAGATACGCAGTATTTT.

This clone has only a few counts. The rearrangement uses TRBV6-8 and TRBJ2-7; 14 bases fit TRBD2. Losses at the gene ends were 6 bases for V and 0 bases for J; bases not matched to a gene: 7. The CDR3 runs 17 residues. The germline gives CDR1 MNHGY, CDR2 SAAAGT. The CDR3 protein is CASRGTSGSSGSYEQYF. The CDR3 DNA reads TGTGCCAGCAGGGGGACTAGCGGGAGTTCCGGCTCCTACGAGCAGTACTTC.

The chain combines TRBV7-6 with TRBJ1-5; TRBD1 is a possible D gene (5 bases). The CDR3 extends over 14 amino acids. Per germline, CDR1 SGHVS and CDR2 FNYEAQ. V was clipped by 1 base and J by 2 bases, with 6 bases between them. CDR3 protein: CASSLEQGNQPQHF. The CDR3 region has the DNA TGTGCCAGCAGCTTAGAACAGGGCAATCAGCCCCAGCATTTT.

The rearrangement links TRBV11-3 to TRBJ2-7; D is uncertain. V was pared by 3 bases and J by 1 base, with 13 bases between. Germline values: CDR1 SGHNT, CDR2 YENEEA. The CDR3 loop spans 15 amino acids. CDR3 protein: CASSFSMDSSYEQYF. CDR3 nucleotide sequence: TGTGCCAGCAGCTTTTCTATGGATAGTTCCTACGAGCAGTACTTC.

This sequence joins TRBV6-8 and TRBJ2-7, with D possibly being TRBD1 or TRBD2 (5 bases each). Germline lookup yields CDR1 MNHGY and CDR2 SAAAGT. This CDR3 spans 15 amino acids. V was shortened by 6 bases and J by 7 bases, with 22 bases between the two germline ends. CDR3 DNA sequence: TGTGCCAGCAGACCACCCTCAGGGACCCGGGGAGAGCAGTACTTC. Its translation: CASRPPSGTRGEQYF.

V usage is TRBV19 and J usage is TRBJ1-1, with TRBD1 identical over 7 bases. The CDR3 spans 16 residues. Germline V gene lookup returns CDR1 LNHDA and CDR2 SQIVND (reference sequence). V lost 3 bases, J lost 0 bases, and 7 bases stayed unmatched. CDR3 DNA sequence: TGTGCCAGTAGTATGGCGACGGGACAGATGAACACTGAAGCTTTCTTT. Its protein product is CASSMATGQMNTEAFF.

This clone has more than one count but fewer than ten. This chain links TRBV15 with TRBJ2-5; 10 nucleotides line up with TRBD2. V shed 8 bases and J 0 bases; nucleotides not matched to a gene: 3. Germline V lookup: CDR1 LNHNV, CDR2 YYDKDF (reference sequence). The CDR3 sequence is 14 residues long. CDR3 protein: CATRAGGYQETQYF. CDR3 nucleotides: TGTGCCACCCGAGCGGGAGGGTACCAAGAGACCCAGTACTTC.

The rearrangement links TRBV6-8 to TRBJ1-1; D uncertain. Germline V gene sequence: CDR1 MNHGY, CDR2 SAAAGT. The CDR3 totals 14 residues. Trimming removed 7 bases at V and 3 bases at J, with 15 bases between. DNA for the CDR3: TGTGCCAGCAATTGGGTACCCCGGGACACTGAAGCTTTCTTT. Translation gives CASNWVPRDTEAFF.

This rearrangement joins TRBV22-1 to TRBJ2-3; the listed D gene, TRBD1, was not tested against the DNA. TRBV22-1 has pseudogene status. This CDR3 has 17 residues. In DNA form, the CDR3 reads TGTGCCAGCAGTCCAAACAGGGGCGGGCCCGCCACAGATACGCAGTATTTT. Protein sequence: CASSPNRGGPATDTQYF.

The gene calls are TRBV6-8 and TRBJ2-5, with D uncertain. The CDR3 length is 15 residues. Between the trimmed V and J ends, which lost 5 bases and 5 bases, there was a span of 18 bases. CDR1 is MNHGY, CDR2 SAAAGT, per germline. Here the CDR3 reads CASSRSTGLGETQYF. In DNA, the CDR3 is TGTGCCAGCAGTCGATCGACTGGCCTGGGCGAGACCCAGTACTTC.

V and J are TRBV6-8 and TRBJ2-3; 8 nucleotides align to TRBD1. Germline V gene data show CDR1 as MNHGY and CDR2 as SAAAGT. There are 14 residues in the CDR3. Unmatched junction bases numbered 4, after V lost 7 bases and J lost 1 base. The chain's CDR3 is CASNARGRTDTQYF. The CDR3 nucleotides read TGTGCCAGCAACGCCAGGGGGCGCACAGATACGCAGTATTTT.

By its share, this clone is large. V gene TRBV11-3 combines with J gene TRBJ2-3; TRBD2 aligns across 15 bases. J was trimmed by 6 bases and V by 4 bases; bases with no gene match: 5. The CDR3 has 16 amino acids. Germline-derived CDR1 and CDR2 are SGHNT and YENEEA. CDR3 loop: CASSSGLAGGVDTQYF. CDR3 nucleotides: TGTGCCAGCAGCTCAGGACTAGCGGGAGGGGTGGATACGCAGTATTTT.

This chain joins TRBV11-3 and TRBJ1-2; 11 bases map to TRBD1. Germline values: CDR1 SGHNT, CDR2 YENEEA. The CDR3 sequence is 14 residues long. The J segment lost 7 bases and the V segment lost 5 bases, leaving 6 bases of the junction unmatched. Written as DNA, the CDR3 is TGTGCCAGCAGCCCGGGACAGGGGGTTCTTGGCTACACCTTC. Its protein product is CASSPGQGVLGYTF.

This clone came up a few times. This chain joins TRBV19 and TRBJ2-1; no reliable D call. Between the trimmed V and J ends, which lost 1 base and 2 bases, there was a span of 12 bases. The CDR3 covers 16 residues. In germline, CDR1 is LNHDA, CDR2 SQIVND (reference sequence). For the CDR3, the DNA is TGTGCCAGTAGTATAGGGGCTAAATCCCCCTACAATGAGCAGTTCTTC. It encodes CASSIGAKSPYNEQFF.

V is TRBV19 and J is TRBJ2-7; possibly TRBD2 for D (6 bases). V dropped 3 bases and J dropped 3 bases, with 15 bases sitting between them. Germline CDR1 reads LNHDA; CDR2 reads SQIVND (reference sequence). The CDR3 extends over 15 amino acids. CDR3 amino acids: CASSIVGGIDYEQYF. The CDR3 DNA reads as TGTGCCAGTAGTATTGTCGGGGGTATAGACTACGAGCAGTACTTC.

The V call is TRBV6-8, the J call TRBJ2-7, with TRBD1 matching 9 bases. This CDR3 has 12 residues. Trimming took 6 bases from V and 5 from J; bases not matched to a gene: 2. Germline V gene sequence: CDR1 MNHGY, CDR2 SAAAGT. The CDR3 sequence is CASSGQGNEQYF. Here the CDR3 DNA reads TGTGCCAGCAGCGGACAGGGGAACGAGCAGTACTTC.